This section outlines one T cell receptor beta chain sequence together with its context. Other nucleotide sequences from this sample produce the same CDR3. CDR1 and CDR2 (germline): SEHNR, FQNEAQ (reference sequence). V lost 1 base, J lost 3 bases, and 6 bases lay in between. CDR3 length equals 13 residues. This entry comes from a study of shared clonotypes between healthy human individuals. CD45RO-negative CD8 cells positively selected for CCR7 made up the naive population, which excluded terminally differentiated effector memory CD45RA+ cells. The data were produced by immunoSEQ multiplex PCR, yet TCRdb's version contains in-frame clones alone and is incomplete. The sample includes some 630,000 clones, approximately 96% seen only once; the top ten take about 0.11%.

Sequenced sample: naive CD8+ T cells sorted from blood. The genes are TRBV7-9 and TRBJ2-5; tentatively, D is TRBD1 or TRBD2 (5 bases each). The TCR was taken from a woman between 25 and 40 years old in good health. The CDR3 DNA reads as TGTGCCAGCAGCTTAGTGGGGGAAGAGACCCAGTACTTC. Protein product: CASSLVGEETQYF.